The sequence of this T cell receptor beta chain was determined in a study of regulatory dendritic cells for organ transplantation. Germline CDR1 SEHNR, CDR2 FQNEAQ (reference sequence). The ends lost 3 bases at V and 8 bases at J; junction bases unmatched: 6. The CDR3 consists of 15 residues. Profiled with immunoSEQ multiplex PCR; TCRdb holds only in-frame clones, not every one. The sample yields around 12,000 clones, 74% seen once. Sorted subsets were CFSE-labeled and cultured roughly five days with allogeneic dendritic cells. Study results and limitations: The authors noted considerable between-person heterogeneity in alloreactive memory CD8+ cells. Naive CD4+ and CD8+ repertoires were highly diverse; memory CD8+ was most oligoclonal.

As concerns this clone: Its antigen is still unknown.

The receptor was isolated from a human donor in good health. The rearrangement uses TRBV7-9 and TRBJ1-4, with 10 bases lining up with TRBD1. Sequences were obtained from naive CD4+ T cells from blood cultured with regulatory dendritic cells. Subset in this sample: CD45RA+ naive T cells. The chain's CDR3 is CASSLGQGLGEKLFF. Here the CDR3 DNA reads TGTGCCAGCAGCTTGGGACAGGGGTTAGGAGAAAAACTGTTTTTT.